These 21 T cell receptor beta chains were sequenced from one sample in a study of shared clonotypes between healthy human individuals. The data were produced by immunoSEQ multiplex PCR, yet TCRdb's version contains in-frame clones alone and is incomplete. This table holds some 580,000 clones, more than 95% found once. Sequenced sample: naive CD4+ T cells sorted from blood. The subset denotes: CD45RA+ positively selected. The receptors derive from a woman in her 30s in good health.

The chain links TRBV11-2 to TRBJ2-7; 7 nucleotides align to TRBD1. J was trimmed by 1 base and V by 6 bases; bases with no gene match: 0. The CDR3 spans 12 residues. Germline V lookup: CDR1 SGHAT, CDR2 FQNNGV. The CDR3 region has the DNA TGTGCCAGCAGGACAGGGTCCTACGAGCAGTACTTC. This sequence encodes CASRTGSYEQYF.

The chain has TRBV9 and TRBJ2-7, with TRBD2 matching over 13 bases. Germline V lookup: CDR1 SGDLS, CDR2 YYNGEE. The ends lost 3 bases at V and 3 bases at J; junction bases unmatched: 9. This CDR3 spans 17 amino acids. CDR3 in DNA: TGTGCCAGCAGCGCCGGGACTAGCGGGGAAATAGTCTACGAGCAGTACTTC. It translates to CASSAGTSGEIVYEQYF.

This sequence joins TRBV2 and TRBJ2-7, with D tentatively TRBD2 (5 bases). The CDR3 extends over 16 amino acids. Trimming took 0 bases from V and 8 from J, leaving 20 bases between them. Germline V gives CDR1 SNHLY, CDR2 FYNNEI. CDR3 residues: CASSEALRAGARQQYF. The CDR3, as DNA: TGTGCCAGCAGTGAAGCGCTGCGGGCGGGCGCCCGGCAGCAGTACTTC.

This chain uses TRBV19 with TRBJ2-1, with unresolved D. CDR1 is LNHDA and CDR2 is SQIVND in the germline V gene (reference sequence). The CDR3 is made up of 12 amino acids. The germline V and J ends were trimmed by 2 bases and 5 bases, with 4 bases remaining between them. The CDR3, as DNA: TGTGCCAGTAGTATAACTAACAATGAGCAGTTCTTC. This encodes CASSITNNEQFF. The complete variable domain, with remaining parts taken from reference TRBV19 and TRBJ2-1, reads DGGITQSPKYLFRKEGQNVTLSCEQNLNHDAMYWYRQDPGQGLRLIYYSQIVNDFQKGDIAEGYSVSREKKESFPLTVTSAQKNPTAFYLCASSITNNEQFFGPGTRLTVL.

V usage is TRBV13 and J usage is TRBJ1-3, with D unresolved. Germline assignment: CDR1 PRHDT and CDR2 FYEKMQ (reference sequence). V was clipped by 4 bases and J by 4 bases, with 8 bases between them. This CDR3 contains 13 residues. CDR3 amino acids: CASSSGVGNTIYF. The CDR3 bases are TGTGCCAGCAGCTCCGGGGTAGGAAACACCATATATTTT.

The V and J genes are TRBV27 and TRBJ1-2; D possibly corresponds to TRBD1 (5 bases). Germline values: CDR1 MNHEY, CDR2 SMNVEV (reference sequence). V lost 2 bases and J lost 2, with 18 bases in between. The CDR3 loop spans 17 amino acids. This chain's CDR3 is CASSLVGQGRSNYGYTF. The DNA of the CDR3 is TGTGCCAGCAGTTTAGTAGGGCAGGGACGGTCCAACTATGGCTACACCTTC.

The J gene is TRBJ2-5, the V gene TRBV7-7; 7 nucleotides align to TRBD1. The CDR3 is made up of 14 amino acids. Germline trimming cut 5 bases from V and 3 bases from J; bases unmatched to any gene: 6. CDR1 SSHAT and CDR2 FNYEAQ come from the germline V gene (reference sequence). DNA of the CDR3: TGTGCCAGCAGCCCTCGGACAGGAGAAGAGACCCAGTACTTC. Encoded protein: CASSPRTGEETQYF.

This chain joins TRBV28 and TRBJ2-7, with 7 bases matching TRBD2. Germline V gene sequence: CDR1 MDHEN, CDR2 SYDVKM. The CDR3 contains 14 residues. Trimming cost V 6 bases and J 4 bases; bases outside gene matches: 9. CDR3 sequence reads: CASSQGGSGYEQYF. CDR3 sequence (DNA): TGTGCCAGCAGCCAGGGCGGGAGTGGGTACGAGCAGTACTTC.

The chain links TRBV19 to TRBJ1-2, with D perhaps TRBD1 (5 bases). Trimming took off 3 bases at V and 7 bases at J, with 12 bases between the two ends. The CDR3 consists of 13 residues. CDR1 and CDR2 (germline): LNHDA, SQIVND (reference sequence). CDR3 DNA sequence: TGTGCCAGTAGTATGGAGGGGCGCGTTGGCTACACCTTC. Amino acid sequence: CASSMEGRVGYTF.

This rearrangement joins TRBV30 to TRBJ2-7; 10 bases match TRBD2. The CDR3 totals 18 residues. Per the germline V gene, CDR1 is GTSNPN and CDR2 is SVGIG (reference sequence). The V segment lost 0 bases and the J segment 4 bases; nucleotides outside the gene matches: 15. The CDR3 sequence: CAWSVPPESSGSLYEQYF. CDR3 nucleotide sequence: TGTGCCTGGAGTGTACCCCCTGAGTCTAGCGGGAGTCTTTACGAGCAGTACTTC.

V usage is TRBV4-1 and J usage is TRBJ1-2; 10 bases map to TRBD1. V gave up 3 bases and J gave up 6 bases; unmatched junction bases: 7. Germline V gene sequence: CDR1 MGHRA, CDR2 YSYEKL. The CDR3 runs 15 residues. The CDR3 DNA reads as TGCGCCAGCAGCCACGTGGGACAGGGGCCCCATGGCTACACCTTC. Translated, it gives CASSHVGQGPHGYTF.

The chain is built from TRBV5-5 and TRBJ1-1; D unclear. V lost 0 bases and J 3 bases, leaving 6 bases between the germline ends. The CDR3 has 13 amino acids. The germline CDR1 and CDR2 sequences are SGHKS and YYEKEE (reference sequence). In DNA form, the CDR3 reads TGTGCCAGCAGCTTGGTTTTTCACACTGAAGCTTTCTTT. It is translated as CASSLVFHTEAFF. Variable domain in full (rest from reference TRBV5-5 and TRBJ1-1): DAGVTQSPTHLIKTRGQQVTLRCSPISGHKSVSWYQQVLGQGPQFIFQYYEKEERGRGNFPDRFSARQFPNYSSELNVNALLLGDSALYLCASSLVFHTEAFFGQGTRLTVV.

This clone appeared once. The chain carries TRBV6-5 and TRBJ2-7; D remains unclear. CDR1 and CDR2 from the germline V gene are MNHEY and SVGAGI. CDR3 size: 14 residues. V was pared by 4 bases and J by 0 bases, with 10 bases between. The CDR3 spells CASSSRGTSYEQYF. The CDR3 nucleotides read TGTGCCAGCAGTTCGCGAGGCACCTCCTACGAGCAGTACTTC.

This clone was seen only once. CDR3 in amino acids: CASSIALELAGENEQYF. The CDR3 DNA reads TGTGCCAGTAGTATCGCCTTGGAACTAGCGGGAGAAAACGAGCAGTACTTC. V and J are TRBV19 and TRBJ2-7, with 11 bases that match TRBD2. The CDR3 spans 17 residues. V trimming: 3 bases; J trimming: 5 bases; junction bases outside the gene matches: 12. The V gene's germline CDR1 is LNHDA and CDR2 SQIVND (reference sequence).

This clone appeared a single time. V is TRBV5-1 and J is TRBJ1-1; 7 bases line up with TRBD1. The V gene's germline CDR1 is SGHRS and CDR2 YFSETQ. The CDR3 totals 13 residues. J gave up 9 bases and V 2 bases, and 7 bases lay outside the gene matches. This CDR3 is CASSFRLGQKAFF. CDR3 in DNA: TGCGCCAGCAGCTTTAGACTGGGACAGAAAGCTTTCTTT.

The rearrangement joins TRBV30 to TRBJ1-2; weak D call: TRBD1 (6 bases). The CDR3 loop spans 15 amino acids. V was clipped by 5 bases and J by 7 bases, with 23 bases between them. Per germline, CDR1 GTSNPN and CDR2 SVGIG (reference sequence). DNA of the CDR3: TGTGCCTGGCTGGGCGGGGGCCCAGGCTCGGTTGGCTACACCTTC. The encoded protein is CAWLGGGPGSVGYTF.

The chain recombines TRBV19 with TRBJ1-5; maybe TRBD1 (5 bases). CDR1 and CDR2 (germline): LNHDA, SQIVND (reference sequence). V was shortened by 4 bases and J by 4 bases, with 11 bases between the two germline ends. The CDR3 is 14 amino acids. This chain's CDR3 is CASSSGGWNQPQHF. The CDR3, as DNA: TGTGCCAGTAGTAGTGGGGGGTGGAATCAGCCCCAGCATTTT.

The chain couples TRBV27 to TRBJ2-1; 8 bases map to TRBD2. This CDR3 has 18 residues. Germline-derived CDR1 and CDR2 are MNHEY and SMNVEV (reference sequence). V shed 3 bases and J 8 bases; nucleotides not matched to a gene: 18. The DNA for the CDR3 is TGTGCCAGCAGTTTGTCCCCGATGGGCGGGAGGAGGAACGATGAGCAGTTCTTC. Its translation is CASSLSPMGGRRNDEQFF.

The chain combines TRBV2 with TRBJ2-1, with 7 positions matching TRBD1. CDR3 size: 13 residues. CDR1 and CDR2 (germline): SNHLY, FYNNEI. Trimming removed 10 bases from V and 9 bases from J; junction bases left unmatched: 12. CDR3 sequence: CATTLQGTGEQFF. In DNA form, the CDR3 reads TGTGCCACAACCCTACAGGGGACGGGTGAGCAGTTCTTC.

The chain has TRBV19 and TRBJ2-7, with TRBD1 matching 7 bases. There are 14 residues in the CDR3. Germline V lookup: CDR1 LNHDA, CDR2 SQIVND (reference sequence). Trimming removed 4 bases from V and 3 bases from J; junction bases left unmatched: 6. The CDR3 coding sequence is TGTGCCAGTAGTACCCCGGGACAGAACTACGAGCAGTACTTC. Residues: CASSTPGQNYEQYF.

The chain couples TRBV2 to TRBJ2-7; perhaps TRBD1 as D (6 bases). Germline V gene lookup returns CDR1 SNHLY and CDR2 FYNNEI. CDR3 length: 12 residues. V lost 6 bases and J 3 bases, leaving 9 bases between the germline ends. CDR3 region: CASRGQFYEQYF. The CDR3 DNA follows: TGTGCCAGCAGAGGACAGTTCTACGAGCAGTACTTC.